These T cell receptor beta chains were read from a single sample in a study of shared clonotypes between healthy human individuals. TCRdb's copy holds only in-frame clones and misses some; the assay was immunoSEQ multiplex PCR. The sample lists roughly 1,500,000 clones; approximately 98.5% were seen once. Sample: naive CD4+ T cells sorted from blood. These receptors originate from a man aged 25-45 years in good health. Each CDR3 is given with its conserved first and last residue. D genes are given only for firm matches. Clone size appears in some rows only: once, few, many, or a class for an expanded clone.

J gene,D gene,clone size,V gene,CDR3 DNA,CDR3 protein
TRBJ1-4,NA,NA,TRBV7-2,TGTGCCAGCAGCTTTACAGGGACGGAAAAACTGTTTTTT,CASSFTGTEKLFF
TRBJ2-2,NA,NA,TRBV19,TGTGCCAGTAGTCCATGGGACTCATTGGGCACCGGGGAGCTGTTTTTT,CASSPWDSLGTGELFF
TRBJ2-7,TRBD2,NA,TRBV10-1,TGCGCCAGCAGCGCCGGGACTAGCGGCCTATACGAGCAGTACTTC,CASSAGTSGLYEQYF
TRBJ2-3,NA,NA,TRBV4-1,TGCGCCAGCCGGGCTTCTCCGGATACGCAGTATTTT,CASRASPDTQYF
TRBJ2-4,TRBD2,NA,TRBV5-5,TGTGCCAGCAGCCAAACCGGGACTAGCATAACTTCGGCCAAAAACATTCAGTACTTC,CASSQTGTSITSAKNIQYF
TRBJ2-7,NA,NA,TRBV7-2,TGTGCCAGCAGCCCCCAGGGGTTTGGCGAGCAGTACTTC,CASSPQGFGEQYF
TRBJ2-1,NA,NA,TRBV18,TGTGCCAGCTCACCGCTACTCGGGGCTTTCAATGAGCAGTTCTTC,CASSPLLGAFNEQFF
TRBJ2-3,TRBD2,once,TRBV10-2,TGCGCCAGCAGTGATGGACTAGCGGGAGGACTCACCACAGATACGCAGTATTTT,CASSDGLAGGLTTDTQYF
TRBJ2-4,NA,once,TRBV5-1,TGCGCCAGCAGCTTGATTGAGGGGCCCAAAAACATTCAGTACTTC,CASSLIEGPKNIQYF
TRBJ1-4,NA,once,TRBV15,TGTGCCACCAGCAGAGATCTTAATGAAAAACTGTTTTTT,CATSRDLNEKLFF
TRBJ1-5,TRBD1,once,TRBV19,TGTGCCAGTAGCAGGACAGGGACCCTTAGCAATCAGCCCCAGCATTTT,CASSRTGTLSNQPQHF
TRBJ2-7,NA,once,TRBV5-1,TGCGCCAGCGGAAGGACAGGGAGGGACGAGCAGTACTTC,CASGRTGRDEQYF
TRBJ2-3,NA,NA,TRBV15,TGTGCCACCAGGGGGGACCCCACAGATACGCAGTATTTT,CATRGDPTDTQYF
TRBJ2-7,NA,NA,TRBV29-1,TGCAGCGTTTCCAGCTTGAGGGGCGAGCAGTACTTC,CSVSSLRGEQYF
TRBJ2-7,NA,NA,TRBV10-1,TGCGCCAGCGCAGGAGATATCCCCTACGAGCAGTACTTC,CASAGDIPYEQYF
TRBJ1-5,NA,NA,TRBV2,TGTGCCAGCAGCTCGAACTCTGGAAGCAATCAGCCCCAGCATTTT,CASSSNSGSNQPQHF
TRBJ2-7,NA,NA,TRBV6-6,TGTGCCAGCAGCCCCCTCCTGGACGAGCAGTACTTC,CASSPLLDEQYF
TRBJ1-2,NA,NA,TRBV29-1,TGCAGCGTTGGACACAGGGTGGCTAACTATGGCTACACCTTC,CSVGHRVANYGYTF
TRBJ2-7,NA,NA,TRBV7-2,TGTGCCAGCAGCTTCCCCCCCACCCAGAACTCCTACGAGCAGTACTTC,CASSFPPTQNSYEQYF
TRBJ2-7,NA,NA,TRBV7-8,TGTGCCAGCAGCTTATTTATTGTGCGGGACCAGTTCCACGAGCAGTACTTC,CASSLFIVRDQFHEQYF
TRBJ2-7,NA,once,TRBV5-1,TGCGCCAGCACGTCAGGGACCTACGAGCAGTACTTC,CASTSGTYEQYF
TRBJ1-5,TRBD1,NA,TRBV5-4,TGTGCCACCCATGGACAGGGAGATAAGCCCCAGCATTTT,CATHGQGDKPQHF
TRBJ2-3,NA,NA,TRBV10-2,TGCGCCAGCAGTGAGTCGAATGGGCGGGTCAGGGCGAGCACAGATACGCAGTATTTT,CASSESNGRVRASTDTQYF
TRBJ1-1,TRBD1,NA,TRBV5-1,TGCGCCAGCAGCTCCCAACCTTTACAGGGGTCACTCGGCACTGAAGCTTTCTTT,CASSSQPLQGSLGTEAFF
TRBJ2-2,TRBD2,NA,TRBV18,TGTGCCAGCTCACTTAGCGGGGCCCCCACCGGGGAGCTGTTTTTT,CASSLSGAPTGELFF
TRBJ1-5,NA,NA,TRBV6-1,TGTGCCAGCAGTGGATCGGACCCAAATCAGCCCCAGCATTTT,CASSGSDPNQPQHF
TRBJ2-5,NA,NA,TRBV27,TGTGCCAGCAGTCTAGTACAAGAGACCCAGTACTTC,CASSLVQETQYF
TRBJ2-7,NA,NA,TRBV21-1,TGTGCCAGCAGCAAAGGTCGGTCCTTCTTC,CASSKGRSFF
TRBJ2-7,NA,NA,TRBV18,TGTGCCAGCTCACCCTTAGCAGTCGAGCAGTACTTC,CASSPLAVEQYF
TRBJ1-5,NA,NA,TRBV14,TGTGCCAGCAGCCAAGGGGCAGGGAATCAGCCCCAGCATTTT,CASSQGAGNQPQHF
TRBJ2-3,TRBD2,NA,TRBV10-3,TGTGCCATCAGTGAGCTGGGCGGGAGTGAAGCAGATACGCAGTATTTT,CAISELGGSEADTQYF
TRBJ2-1,TRBD2,NA,TRBV7-3,TGTGCCAGCAGCCCCCCCGGGAGGGAGCAGTTCTTC,CASSPPGREQFF
TRBJ2-7,TRBD2,once,TRBV5-1,TGCGCCAGCAGCTTAACTAGCGGGAGTTTCTACGAGCAGTACTTC,CASSLTSGSFYEQYF
TRBJ1-1,NA,NA,TRBV19,TGTGCCAGTAGTATCCGGACAGCCCGAGGGGCTTTCTTT,CASSIRTARGAFF
TRBJ2-1,TRBD2,NA,TRBV6-5,TGTGCCAGCAGTTACTCGGTCCGGGAGGCATACAATGAGCAGTTCTTC,CASSYSVREAYNEQFF
TRBJ1-1,NA,NA,TRBV2,TGTGCCAGCACCACAGGGCCGAACACTGAAGCTTTCTTT,CASTTGPNTEAFF
TRBJ2-5,NA,NA,TRBV29-1,TGCAGCGGGAGGGCCCAAGAGACCCAGTACTTC,CSGRAQETQYF
TRBJ1-1,TRBD1,NA,TRBV5-1,TGCGCCAGCAGCTTCCAGGACAGGGAAGCTTTCTTT,CASSFQDREAFF
TRBJ2-3,NA,NA,TRBV29-1,TGCAGCGTTGCAGGGACCGTCACAGATACGCAGTATTTT,CSVAGTVTDTQYF
TRBJ1-1,NA,NA,TRBV7-3,TGTGCCAGCAGCCTACAGGGAGGCACTGAAGCTTTCTTT,CASSLQGGTEAFF
TRBJ1-5,TRBD1,once,TRBV5-5,TGTGCCAGCAGCTTGAAGACACAGGGGGCGTATCAGCCCCAGCATTTT,CASSLKTQGAYQPQHF
TRBJ2-5,NA,NA,TRBV5-1,TGCGCCAGCAGCCCCCAAGGGGGCGGGGGGACCCAGTACTTC,CASSPQGGGGTQYF
TRBJ1-1,NA,NA,TRBV28,TGTGCCAGCGCTGCAGGGGCGGGTAAAGCTTTCTTT,CASAAGAGKAFF
TRBJ2-1,TRBD2,NA,TRBV5-4,TGTGCCAGCAGCTTGGAGGGACTAGCGGGAGCGGGAACCAGTTACAATGAGCAGTTCTTC,CASSLEGLAGAGTSYNEQFF
TRBJ2-2,NA,NA,TRBV5-1,TGCGCCAGCAGCATTCAGGGGTACACCGGGGAGCTGTTTTTT,CASSIQGYTGELFF
TRBJ2-1,TRBD1,NA,TRBV10-3,TGTGCCATCAGTACGACAGGGGGCCCCTACAATGAGCAGTTCTTC,CAISTTGGPYNEQFF
TRBJ2-7,TRBD1,NA,TRBV27,TGTGCCAGCAGTTTAGCCGACCGACAGGGCTACGAGCAGTACTTC,CASSLADRQGYEQYF
TRBJ2-5,NA,NA,TRBV11-2,TGTGCCAGCAGGGGGTTGGGGGAGACCCAGTACTTC,CASRGLGETQYF